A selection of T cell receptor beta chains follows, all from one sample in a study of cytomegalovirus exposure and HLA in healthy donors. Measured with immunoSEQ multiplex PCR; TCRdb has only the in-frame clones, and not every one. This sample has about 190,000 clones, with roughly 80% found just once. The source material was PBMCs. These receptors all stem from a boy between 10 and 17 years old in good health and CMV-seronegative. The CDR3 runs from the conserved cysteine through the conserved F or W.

cdr3_aa: CASSSRGEQFF
v_call: TRBV6-6
j_call: TRBJ2-1

cdr3_aa: CASSHPATKVYNEQFF
v_call: TRBV27
j_call: TRBJ2-1

cdr3_aa: CASYSGIKPYNEQFF
v_call: TRBV27
j_call: TRBJ2-1

cdr3_aa: CASKVEGRTEAFF
v_call: TRBV2
j_call: TRBJ1-1

cdr3_aa: CASSVEGEGTGELFF
v_call: TRBV9
j_call: TRBJ2-2

cdr3_aa: CASSLPLPDTQYF
v_call: TRBV28
j_call: TRBJ2-3

cdr3_aa: CASSLGGDPSYEQYF
v_call: TRBV7-6
j_call: TRBJ2-7

cdr3_aa: CASSPGTSDSYEQYF
v_call: TRBV2
j_call: .

cdr3_aa: CASSPGIIQGNQPQHF
v_call: TRBV7-8
j_call: TRBJ1-5

cdr3_aa: CAWSVFNRGYEQYF
v_call: TRBV30
j_call: TRBJ2-7

cdr3_aa: CASSPGLAGGLFKETQYF
v_call: TRBV28
j_call: TRBJ2-5

cdr3_aa: CASSQGRWTNTEAFF
v_call: TRBV4-1
j_call: TRBJ1-1

cdr3_aa: CASSEDGGTGDQPQHF
v_call: TRBV6-1
j_call: TRBJ1-5

cdr3_aa: CAWRGILYGYTF
v_call: TRBV30
j_call: TRBJ1-2

cdr3_aa: CASRYLAGAGGAYNEQFF
v_call: TRBV10-1
j_call: TRBJ2-1

cdr3_aa: CASSLARGSEQFF
v_call: TRBV7-7
j_call: TRBJ2-1

cdr3_aa: CASSADRGLYTEAFF
v_call: TRBV9
j_call: TRBJ1-1

cdr3_aa: CASRLGGTGVNYGYTF
v_call: TRBV7-2
j_call: TRBJ1-2

cdr3_aa: CASTRDRGTDTQYF
v_call: TRBV2
j_call: TRBJ2-3

cdr3_aa: CASRENRGNSPLHF
v_call: TRBV4-3
j_call: TRBJ1-6

cdr3_aa: CASYRQGISGNTIYF
v_call: TRBV6-1
j_call: TRBJ1-3

cdr3_aa: CASSESLAGGFETQYF
v_call: TRBV10-1
j_call: TRBJ2-5

cdr3_aa: CASSQEQGALDEQYF
v_call: TRBV14
j_call: TRBJ2-7

cdr3_aa: CASSVDRAETQYF
v_call: TRBV5-4
j_call: TRBJ2-5

cdr3_aa: CASSQGVAGNTIYF
v_call: TRBV5-1
j_call: TRBJ1-3

cdr3_aa: CASSLAPGPAHNYGYTF
v_call: TRBV5-5
j_call: TRBJ1-2

cdr3_aa: CASSLSDRNNEQYF
v_call: TRBV5-1
j_call: TRBJ2-7

cdr3_aa: CASSTGRLAGGSDTQYF
v_call: TRBV5-4
j_call: TRBJ2-3

cdr3_aa: CASSLFVLTLDTEAFF
v_call: TRBV5-6
j_call: TRBJ1-1

cdr3_aa: CASTPTGGFGNTIYF
v_call: TRBV7-2
j_call: TRBJ1-3

cdr3_aa: CASRSPGADTQYF
v_call: TRBV6-1
j_call: TRBJ2-3

cdr3_aa: CASTPPGQAAGPLHF
v_call: TRBV7-2
j_call: TRBJ1-6

cdr3_aa: CASSEGQGRTDTQYF
v_call: TRBV2
j_call: TRBJ2-3

cdr3_aa: CASSPPPGNEQFF
v_call: TRBV6-5
j_call: TRBJ2-1

cdr3_aa: CAKKDRGHRNQPQHF
v_call: TRBV27
j_call: TRBJ1-5

cdr3_aa: CASSLAGGTGRYEQYF
v_call: TRBV5-1
j_call: TRBJ2-7

cdr3_aa: CASSETLNTGELFF
v_call: TRBV5-1
j_call: TRBJ2-2

cdr3_aa: CASSLSRGLYNEQFF
v_call: TRBV5-6
j_call: TRBJ2-1

cdr3_aa: CASGLAGVSDTQYF
v_call: TRBV25-1
j_call: TRBJ2-3

cdr3_aa: CASSEWTGNQPQHF
v_call: TRBV6-1
j_call: TRBJ1-5

cdr3_aa: CASSLFVPNEQFF
v_call: TRBV7-3
j_call: TRBJ2-1

cdr3_aa: CATSHGTSGGAMQFF
v_call: TRBV19
j_call: TRBJ2-1

cdr3_aa: CASSYRGADTQYF
v_call: TRBV7-7
j_call: TRBJ2-3

cdr3_aa: CAWWVEDRYEQYF
v_call: TRBV30
j_call: TRBJ2-7

cdr3_aa: CASYGQGYEQYF
v_call: TRBV6-1
j_call: TRBJ2-7

cdr3_aa: CASSWDRAYEQYF
v_call: TRBV5-6
j_call: TRBJ2-7

cdr3_aa: CASSPGDYQGEKLFF
v_call: TRBV7-3
j_call: TRBJ1-4

cdr3_aa: CASSPGTERSNYGYTF
v_call: TRBV28
j_call: TRBJ1-2

cdr3_aa: CASSISSSNQPQHF
v_call: TRBV19
j_call: TRBJ1-5

cdr3_aa: CASSTLTATLDLTYEQYF
v_call: TRBV7-6
j_call: TRBJ2-7

cdr3_aa: CASSVATAGNTEAFF
v_call: TRBV9
j_call: TRBJ1-1

cdr3_aa: CASSISFWDRGNEQYF
v_call: TRBV19
j_call: TRBJ2-7

cdr3_aa: CAISQGGTYNSPLHF
v_call: TRBV10-3
j_call: TRBJ1-6

cdr3_aa: CSVAQYKSYEQYF
v_call: TRBV29-1
j_call: .